This T cell receptor (beta chain) was found in a study of blood T cell repertoires in COVID-19. Overall study context: Italy, Spain and the United States were the sources of the convalescent and acute COVID-19 samples.

Original processing notes: Using reference gene primer amplification, nucleated cell counts were estimated. Clones were read by immunoSEQ multiplex PCR, and TCRdb kept only the in-frame ones, dropping some. V and J calls and clone size are copied from that table; D and trimming were computed from the DNA. The sample carries roughly 350,000 clones, over 75% recorded once. Trimming shortened V by 3 bases and J by 9 bases, and 15 bases separated the two germline ends. The CDR3 has 15 residues. Germline V gene sequence: CDR1 LGHDT, CDR2 YNNKEL (reference sequence). The TCR sequence derives from a woman aged 25 to 39 with COVID-19, enrolled during active disease. Sequencing used peripheral blood. The chain couples TRBV3-1 (or the pseudogene TRBV3-2) to TRBJ1-6; D might be TRBD1 (5 bases). The CDR3 DNA reads TGTGCCAGCAGCCATGGGGCGCTGGGGATTTCACCCCTCCACTTT. It translates to CASSHGALGISPLHF.